The following is a TCR beta chain sequence with its context. As yet, its antigen is unknown. This specimen comes from a study of T cells in Graves' hyperthyroidism and ophthalmopathy. Findings and caveats of the study: Model output signaled ophthalmopathy a median about 6.3 months ahead of onset. Using 13 V-J features, a model discriminated ophthalmopathy from stable hyperthyroidism. Most thyroid clonotypes that were expanded above 0.001 also turned up in blood.

Any patient presenting with uncontrolled infection, other autoimmune disease, pregnancy or lactation was left out. The investigators amplified TCR beta CDR3 regions from RNA transcripts. HTBI primers were employed in a first-round RT-PCR of the TCR CDR3. TCRdb reanalysed the multiplex PCR reads using MiXCR and keeps one entry per CDR3 protein. Found here are about 520,000 distinct CDR3 sequences, about 24% of them singletons; the top ten hold about 11%. Trimming stripped 6 bases from V and 4 bases from J, with 17 bases between. The CDR3 covers 14 residues. Per the germline V gene, CDR1 is SGHRS and CDR2 is YFSETQ.

The TCR sequence derives from a woman under 40 with Graves' ophthalmopathy. The J gene is TRBJ2-7, the V gene TRBV5-1; unclear D gene. Sequenced: blood. The CDR3 DNA sequence: TGCGCCAGCACTCCCCCAGGCTCCCGTTACGAGCAGTACTTC. This translates into CASTPPGSRYEQYF.